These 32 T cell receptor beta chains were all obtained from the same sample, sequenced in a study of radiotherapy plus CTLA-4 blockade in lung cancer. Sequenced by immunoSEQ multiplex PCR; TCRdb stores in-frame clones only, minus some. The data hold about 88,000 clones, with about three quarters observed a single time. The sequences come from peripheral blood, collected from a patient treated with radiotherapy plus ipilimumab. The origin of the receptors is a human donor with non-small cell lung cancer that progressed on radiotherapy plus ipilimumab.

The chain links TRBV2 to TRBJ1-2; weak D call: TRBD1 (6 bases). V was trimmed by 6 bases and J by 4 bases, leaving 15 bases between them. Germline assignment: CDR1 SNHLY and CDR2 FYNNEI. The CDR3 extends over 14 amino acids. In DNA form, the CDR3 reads TGTGCCAGCAGGGACGGTCAGGGGCCCTATGGCTACACCTTC. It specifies CASRDGQGPYGYTF.

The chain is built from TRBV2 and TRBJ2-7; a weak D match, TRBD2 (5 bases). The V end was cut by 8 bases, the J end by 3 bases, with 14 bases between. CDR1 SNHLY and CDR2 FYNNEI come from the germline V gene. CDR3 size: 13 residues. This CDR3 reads CASEDRGSYEQYF. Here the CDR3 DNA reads TGTGCCAGCGAGGATAGAGGGAGCTACGAGCAGTACTTC.

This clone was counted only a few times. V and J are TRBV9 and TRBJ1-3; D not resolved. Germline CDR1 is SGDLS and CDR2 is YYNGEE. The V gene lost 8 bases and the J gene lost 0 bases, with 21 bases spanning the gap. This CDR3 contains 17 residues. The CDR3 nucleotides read TGTGCCAGTCGTCCCCCGGAAGACGGAAACTCTGGAAACACCATATATTTT. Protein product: CASRPPEDGNSGNTIYF.

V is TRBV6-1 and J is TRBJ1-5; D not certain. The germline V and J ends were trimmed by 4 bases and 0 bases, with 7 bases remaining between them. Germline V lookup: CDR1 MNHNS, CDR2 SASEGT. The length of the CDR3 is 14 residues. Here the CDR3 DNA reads TGTGCCAGCAGTGCTTCACTTAGCAATCAGCCCCAGCATTTT. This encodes CASSASLSNQPQHF.

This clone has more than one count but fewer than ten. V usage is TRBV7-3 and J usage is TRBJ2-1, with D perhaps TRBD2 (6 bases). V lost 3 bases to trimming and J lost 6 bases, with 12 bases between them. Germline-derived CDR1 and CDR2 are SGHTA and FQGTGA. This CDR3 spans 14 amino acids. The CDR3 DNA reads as TGTGCCAGCAGCTTGAGCTCTAGCGCCAATGAGCAGTTCTTC. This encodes CASSLSSSANEQFF.

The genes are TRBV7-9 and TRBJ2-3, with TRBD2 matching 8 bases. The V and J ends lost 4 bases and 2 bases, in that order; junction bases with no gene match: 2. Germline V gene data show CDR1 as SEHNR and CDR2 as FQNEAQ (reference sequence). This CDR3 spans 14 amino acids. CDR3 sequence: CASSSGLDTDTQYF. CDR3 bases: TGTGCCAGCAGCTCGGGACTAGACACAGATACGCAGTATTTT.

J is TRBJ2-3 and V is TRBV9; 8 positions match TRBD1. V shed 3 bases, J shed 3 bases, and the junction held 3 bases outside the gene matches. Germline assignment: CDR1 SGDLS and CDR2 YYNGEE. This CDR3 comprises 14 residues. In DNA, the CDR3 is TGTGCCAGCAGCGAGTGGACAGGGACAGATACGCAGTATTTT. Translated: CASSEWTGTDTQYF. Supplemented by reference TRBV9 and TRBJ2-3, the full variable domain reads DSGVTQTPKHLITATGQRVTLRCSPRSGDLSVYWYQQSLDQGLQFLIQYYNGEERAKGNILERFSAQQFPDLHSELNLSSLELGDSALYFCASSEWTGTDTQYFGPGTRLTVL.

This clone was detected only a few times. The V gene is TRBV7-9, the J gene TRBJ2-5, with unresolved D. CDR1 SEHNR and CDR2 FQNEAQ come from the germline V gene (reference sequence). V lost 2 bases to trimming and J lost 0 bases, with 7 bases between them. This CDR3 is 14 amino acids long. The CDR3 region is CASSLRANQETQYF. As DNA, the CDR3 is TGTGCCAGCAGCTTAAGAGCGAACCAAGAGACCCAGTACTTC.

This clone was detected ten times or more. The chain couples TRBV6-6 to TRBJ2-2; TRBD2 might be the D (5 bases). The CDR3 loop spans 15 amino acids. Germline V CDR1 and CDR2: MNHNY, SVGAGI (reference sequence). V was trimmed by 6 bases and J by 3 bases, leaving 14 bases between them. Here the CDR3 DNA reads TGTGCCAGCAGACCCCGGGAAGCCCACACCGGGGAGCTGTTTTTT. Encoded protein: CASRPREAHTGELFF.

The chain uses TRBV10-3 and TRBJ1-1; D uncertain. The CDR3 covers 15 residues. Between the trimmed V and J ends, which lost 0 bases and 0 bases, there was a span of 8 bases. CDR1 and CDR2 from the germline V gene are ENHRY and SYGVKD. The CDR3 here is CAISESRPMNTEAFF. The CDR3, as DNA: TGTGCCATCAGTGAGTCGAGGCCTATGAACACTGAAGCTTTCTTT.

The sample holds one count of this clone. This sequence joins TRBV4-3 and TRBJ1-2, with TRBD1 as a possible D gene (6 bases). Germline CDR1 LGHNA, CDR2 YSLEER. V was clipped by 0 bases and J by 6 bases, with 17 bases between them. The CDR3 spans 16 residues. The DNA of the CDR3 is TGCGCCAGCAGCCAAGAAACCACAGGGTCTTTAAATGGCTACACCTTC. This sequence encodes CASSQETTGSLNGYTF.

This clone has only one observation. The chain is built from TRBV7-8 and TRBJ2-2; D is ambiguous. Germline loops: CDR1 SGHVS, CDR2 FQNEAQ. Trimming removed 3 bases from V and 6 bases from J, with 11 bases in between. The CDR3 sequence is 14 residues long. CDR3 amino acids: CASSFLSLAGELFF. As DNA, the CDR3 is TGTGCCAGCAGCTTCCTAAGTTTGGCCGGGGAGCTGTTTTTT.

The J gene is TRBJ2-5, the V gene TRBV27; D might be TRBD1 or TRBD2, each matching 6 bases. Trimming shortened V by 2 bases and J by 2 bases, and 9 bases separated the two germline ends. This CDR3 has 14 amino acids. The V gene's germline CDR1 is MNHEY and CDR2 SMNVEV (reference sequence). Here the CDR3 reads CASSLRGPQETQYF. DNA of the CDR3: TGTGCCAGCAGTTTACGGGGGCCACAAGAGACCCAGTACTTC.

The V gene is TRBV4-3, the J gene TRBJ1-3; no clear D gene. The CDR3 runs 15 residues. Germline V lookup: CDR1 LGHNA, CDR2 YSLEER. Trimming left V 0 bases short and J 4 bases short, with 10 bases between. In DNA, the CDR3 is TGCGCCAGCAGCCAAGACAGAGTGAGCGGAAACACCATATATTTT. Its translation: CASSQDRVSGNTIYF.

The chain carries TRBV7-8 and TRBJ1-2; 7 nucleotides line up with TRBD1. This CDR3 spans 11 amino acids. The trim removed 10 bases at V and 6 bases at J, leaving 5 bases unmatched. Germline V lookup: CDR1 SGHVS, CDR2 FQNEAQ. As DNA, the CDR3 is TGTGCCACTACGCAGGGGGATGGCTACACCTTC. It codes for CATTQGDGYTF.

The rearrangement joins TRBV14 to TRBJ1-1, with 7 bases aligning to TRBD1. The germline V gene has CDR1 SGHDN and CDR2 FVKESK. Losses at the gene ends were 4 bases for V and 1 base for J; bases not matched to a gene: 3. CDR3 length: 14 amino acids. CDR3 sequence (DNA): TGTGCCAGCAGCCCGACAGGGTGGAACACTGAAGCTTTCTTT. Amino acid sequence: CASSPTGWNTEAFF.

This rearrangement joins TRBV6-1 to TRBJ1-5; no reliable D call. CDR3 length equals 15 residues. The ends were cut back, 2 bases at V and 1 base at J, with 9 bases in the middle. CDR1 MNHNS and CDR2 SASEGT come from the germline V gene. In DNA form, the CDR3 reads TGTGCCAGCAGTGAATTCGGAGGGAGCAATCAGCCCCAGCATTTT. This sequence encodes CASSEFGGSNQPQHF.

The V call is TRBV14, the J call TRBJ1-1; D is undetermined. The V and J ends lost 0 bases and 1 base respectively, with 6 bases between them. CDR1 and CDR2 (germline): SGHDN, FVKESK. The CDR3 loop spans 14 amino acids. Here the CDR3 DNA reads TGTGCCAGCAGCCAAGAGACGAGGAACACTGAAGCTTTCTTT. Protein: CASSQETRNTEAFF.

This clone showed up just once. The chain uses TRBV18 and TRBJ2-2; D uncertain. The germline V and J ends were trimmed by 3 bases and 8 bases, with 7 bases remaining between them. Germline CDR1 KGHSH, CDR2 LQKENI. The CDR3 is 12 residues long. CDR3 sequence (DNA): TGTGCCAGCTCACCCCCGCAAGGGGAGCTGTTTTTT. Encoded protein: CASSPPQGELFF.

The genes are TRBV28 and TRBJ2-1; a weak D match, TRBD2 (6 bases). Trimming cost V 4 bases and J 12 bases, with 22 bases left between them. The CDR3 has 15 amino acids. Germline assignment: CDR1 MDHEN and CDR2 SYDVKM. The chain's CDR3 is CASSSTIGGVSAQFF. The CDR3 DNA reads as TGTGCCAGCAGTTCGACCATCGGCGGGGTTAGCGCGCAGTTCTTC.

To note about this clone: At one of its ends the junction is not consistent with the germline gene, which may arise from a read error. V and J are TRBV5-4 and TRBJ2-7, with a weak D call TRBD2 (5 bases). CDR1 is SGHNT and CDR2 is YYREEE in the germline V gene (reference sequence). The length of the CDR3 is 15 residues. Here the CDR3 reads CASNLGRLFSYEQYF. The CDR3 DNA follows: TGTGCCAGCAACTTGGGAAGACTATTCTCCTACGAGCAGTACTTC.

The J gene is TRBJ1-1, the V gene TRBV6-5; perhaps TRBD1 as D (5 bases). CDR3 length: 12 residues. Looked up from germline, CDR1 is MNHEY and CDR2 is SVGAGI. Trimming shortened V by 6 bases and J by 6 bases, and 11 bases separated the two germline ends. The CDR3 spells CASREVTAEAFF. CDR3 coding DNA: TGTGCCAGCAGGGAGGTGACAGCTGAAGCTTTCTTT.

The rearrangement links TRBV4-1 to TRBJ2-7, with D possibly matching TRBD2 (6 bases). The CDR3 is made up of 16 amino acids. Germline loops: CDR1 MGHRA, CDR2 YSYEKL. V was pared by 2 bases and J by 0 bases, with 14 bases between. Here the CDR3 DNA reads TGCGCCAGCAGCCAACATCTTGGGGGGTCCTCCTACGAGCAGTACTTC. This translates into CASSQHLGGSSYEQYF.

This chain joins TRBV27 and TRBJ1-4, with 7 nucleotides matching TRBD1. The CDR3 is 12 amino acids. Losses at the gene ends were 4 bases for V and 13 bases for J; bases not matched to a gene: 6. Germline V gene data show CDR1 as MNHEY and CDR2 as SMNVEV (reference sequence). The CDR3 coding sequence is TGTGCCAGCAGTTCATTGACAGGGCTACTGTTTTTT. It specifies CASSSLTGLLFF.

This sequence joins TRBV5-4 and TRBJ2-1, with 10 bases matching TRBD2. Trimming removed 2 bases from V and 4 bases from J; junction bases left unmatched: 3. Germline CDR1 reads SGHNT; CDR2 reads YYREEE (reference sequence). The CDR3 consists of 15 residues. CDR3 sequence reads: CASSFSGGGYNEQFF. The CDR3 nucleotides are TGTGCCAGCAGCTTCAGCGGGGGGGGATACAATGAGCAGTTCTTC.

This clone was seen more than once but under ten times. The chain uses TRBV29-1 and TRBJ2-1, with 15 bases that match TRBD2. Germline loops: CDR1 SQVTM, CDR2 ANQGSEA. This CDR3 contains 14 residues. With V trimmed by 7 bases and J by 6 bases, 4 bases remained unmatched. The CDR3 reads CSGLGLAGGNEQFF. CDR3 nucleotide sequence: TGCAGCGGCTTGGGACTAGCGGGAGGCAATGAGCAGTTCTTC.

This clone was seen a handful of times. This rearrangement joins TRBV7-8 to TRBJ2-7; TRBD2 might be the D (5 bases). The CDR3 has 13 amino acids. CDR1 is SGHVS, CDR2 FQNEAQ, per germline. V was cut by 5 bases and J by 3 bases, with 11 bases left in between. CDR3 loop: CASSRGPLYEQYF. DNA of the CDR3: TGTGCCAGCAGCCGCGGGCCCCTCTACGAGCAGTACTTC.

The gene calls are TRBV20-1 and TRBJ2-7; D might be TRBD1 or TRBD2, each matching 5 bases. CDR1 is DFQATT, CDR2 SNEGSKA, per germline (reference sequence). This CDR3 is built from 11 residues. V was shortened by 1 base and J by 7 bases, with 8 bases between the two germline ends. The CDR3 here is CSARGEGEQYF. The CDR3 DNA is TGCAGTGCTAGAGGCGAGGGGGAGCAGTACTTC.

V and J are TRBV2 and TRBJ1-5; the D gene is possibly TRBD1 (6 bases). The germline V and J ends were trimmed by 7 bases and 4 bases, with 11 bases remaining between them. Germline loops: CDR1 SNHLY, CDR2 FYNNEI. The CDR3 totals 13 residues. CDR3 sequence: CASIGQKNQPQHF. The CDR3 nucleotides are TGTGCCAGCATCGGACAGAAGAATCAGCCCCAGCATTTT. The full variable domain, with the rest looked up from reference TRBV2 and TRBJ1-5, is EPEVTQTPSHQVTQMGQEVILRCVPISNHLYFYWYRQILGQKVEFLVSFYNNEISEKSEIFDDQFSVERPDGSNFTLKIRSTKLEDSAMYFCASIGQKNQPQHFGDGTRLSIL.

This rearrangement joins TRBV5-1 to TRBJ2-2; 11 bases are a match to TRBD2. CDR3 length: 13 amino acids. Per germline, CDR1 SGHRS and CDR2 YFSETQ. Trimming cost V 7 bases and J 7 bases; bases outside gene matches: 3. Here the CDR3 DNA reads TGCGCCAGCGGTCTAGCGGGGGGCGGGGAGCTGTTTTTT. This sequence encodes CASGLAGGGELFF.

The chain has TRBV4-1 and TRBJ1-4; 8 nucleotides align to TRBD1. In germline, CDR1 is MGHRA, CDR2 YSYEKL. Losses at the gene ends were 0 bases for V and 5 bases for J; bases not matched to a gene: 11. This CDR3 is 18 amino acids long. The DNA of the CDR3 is TGCGCCAGCAGCCAAGAGGTGGCAGGGGGCGGCTTCAATGAAAAACTGTTTTTT. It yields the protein CASSQEVAGGGFNEKLFF.

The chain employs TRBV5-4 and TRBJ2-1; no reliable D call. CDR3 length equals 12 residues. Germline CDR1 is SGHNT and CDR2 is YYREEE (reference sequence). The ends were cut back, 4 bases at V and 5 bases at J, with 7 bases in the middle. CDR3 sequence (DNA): TGTGCCAGCAGCCCTACCCACAATGAGCAGTTCTTC. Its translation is CASSPTHNEQFF.